The TCR beta chain under discussion was sequenced for a study of chemoradiotherapy in HPV16-positive cancers. Trimming took 9 bases from V and 7 from J, leaving 18 bases between them. The CDR3 length is 13 residues. Germline lookup yields CDR1 MRHNA and CDR2 SNTAGT. Libraries were prepared by immunoSEQ multiplex PCR; TCRdb keeps only in-frame clonotypes and omits some of them. The repertoire holds over 8,000 clones, with roughly 88% as singletons. The TCR originated in a human donor with HPV-associated anogenital cancer. Material: blood, obtained from a patient who underwent chemoradiotherapy. The J gene is TRBJ1-2, the V gene TRBV6-4, with a weak D call TRBD1 (5 bases). The CDR3 sequence is CARAGGADSGYTF. CDR3 sequence (DNA): TGTGCCAGGGCCGGGGGAGCCGATTCTGGCTACACCTTC.